These 11 T cell receptor beta chains were sequenced from one sample in a study of blood T cell repertoires in COVID-19. Sequencing was performed with immunoSEQ multiplex PCR; in TCRdb, only in-frame clones are kept and a portion is missing. Of 300,000 to 400,000 clones in the sample, roughly 90% were seen once. Source material: peripheral blood. Receptors originate from a woman in her twenties or thirties with COVID-19, enrolled during active disease.

In its sample, this clone was seen a few times. The chain recombines TRBV3-1 (or the pseudogene TRBV3-2) with TRBJ1-5; D not certain. Per germline, CDR1 LGHDT and CDR2 YNNKEL (reference sequence). The CDR3 contains 14 residues. Trimming stripped 4 bases from V and 11 bases from J, with 18 bases between. The chain's CDR3 is CASSPRNKATAQHF. The CDR3 nucleotides are TGTGCCAGCAGCCCTCGCAATAAAGCCACGGCCCAGCATTTT.

The chain joins TRBV28 to TRBJ2-4; 7 bases are shared with TRBD2. The germline V gene has CDR1 MDHEN and CDR2 SYDVKM. V trimming: 6 bases; J trimming: 1 base; junction bases outside the gene matches: 9. The CDR3 loop spans 16 amino acids. The CDR3 sequence is CASSPPQAGAKNIQYF. For the CDR3, the DNA is TGTGCCAGCAGCCCCCCCCAAGCGGGGGCCAAAAACATTCAGTACTTC.

The V call is TRBV7-6, the J call TRBJ2-1, with D uncertain. Between the trimmed V and J ends, which lost 5 bases and 10 bases, there was a span of 9 bases. Germline values: CDR1 SGHVS, CDR2 FNYEAQ. CDR3 length: 11 amino acids. CDR3 residues: CASSPQLEQFF. The CDR3 nucleotides read TGTGCCAGCAGCCCCCAGTTAGAGCAGTTCTTC. Supplemented by reference TRBV7-6 and TRBJ2-1, the full variable domain reads GAGVSQSPRYKVTKRGQDVALRCDPISGHVSLYWYRQALGQGPEFLTYFNYEAQQDKSGLPNDRFSAERPEGSISTLTIQRTEQRDSAMYRCASSPQLEQFFGPGTRLTVL.

CDR3 sequence: CASSLHNYNEQFF. CDR3 DNA sequence: TGTGCCAGCAGCCTTCACAACTACAATGAGCAGTTCTTC. V and J are TRBV27 and TRBJ2-1, with D unresolved. CDR1 is MNHEY, CDR2 SMNVEV, per germline (reference sequence). The CDR3 totals 13 residues. The V end was cut by 6 bases, the J end by 3 bases, with 9 bases between.

The V call is TRBV10-1, the J call TRBJ1-2, with 9 bases that match TRBD1. The germline gives CDR1 WNHNN, CDR2 SYGVQD (reference sequence). Trimming at V came to 0 bases and at J to 4 bases, leaving 6 bases not matched to a gene. This CDR3 comprises 16 residues. CDR3 residues: CASSESRDRAAYGYTF. The CDR3 DNA reads TGCGCCAGCAGTGAGTCCCGGGACAGGGCTGCCTATGGCTACACCTTC.

This chain links TRBV28 with TRBJ1-2; D may be TRBD1 (5 bases). Germline V gene data show CDR1 as MDHEN and CDR2 as SYDVKM. V was shortened by 5 bases and J by 4 bases, with 8 bases between the two germline ends. The CDR3 runs 12 residues. The CDR3 coding sequence is TGTGCCAGCAGTAGAGACAGCTATGGCTACACCTTC. Translated, it gives CASSRDSYGYTF.

The V call is TRBV5-4, the J call TRBJ1-5; no clear D. V shed 2 bases and J shed 2 bases, with 8 bases lying between them. The CDR3 is 14 residues long. The germline gives CDR1 SGHNT, CDR2 YYREEE (reference sequence). In nucleotides, the CDR3 is TGTGCCAGCAGCTTTATGGGCGGCAATCAGCCCCAGCATTTT. Encoded protein: CASSFMGGNQPQHF.

The table lists this clone with a count of one. The chain combines TRBV7-9 with TRBJ1-5, with D possibly being TRBD1 (6 bases). There are 19 residues in the CDR3. Germline CDR1 is SEHNR and CDR2 is FQNEAQ (reference sequence). Trimming stripped 4 bases from V and 6 bases from J, with 28 bases between. CDR3 sequence reads: CASSSHLGGAGDLGQPQHF. DNA of the CDR3: TGTGCCAGCAGCTCGCACCTGGGGGGGGCAGGGGACCTCGGTCAGCCCCAGCATTTT.

In this sample, this clone turned up once. The rearrangement links TRBV10-3 to TRBJ1-5; D is uncertain. The CDR3 is made up of 13 amino acids. Trimming cost V 0 bases and J 7 bases, with 7 bases left between them. The germline V gene has CDR1 ENHRY and CDR2 SYGVKD. CDR3 coding DNA: TGTGCCATCAGTGAGTCGGAGCCCCAGCCCCAGCATTTT. Translating it yields CAISESEPQPQHF.

V and J are TRBV12-3 or TRBV12-4 and TRBJ1-1; no clear D gene. Trimming pared 2 bases from V and 0 bases from J, leaving 4 bases between. This CDR3 has 13 amino acids. CDR3 nucleotides: TGTGCCAGCAGTTTAAGCTTGAACACTGAAGCTTTCTTT. The encoded protein is CASSLSLNTEAFF.

This chain links TRBV19 with TRBJ2-2, with TRBD2 identical over 9 bases. The CDR3 runs to 16 residues. After removal of 5 bases from V and 4 bases from J, the junction contained 8 bases not matched to a gene. Germline lookup yields CDR1 LNHDA and CDR2 SQIVND (reference sequence). In DNA form, the CDR3 reads TGTGCCAGTAGTCCGCCGGGACTAGCTGGCACCGGGGAGCTGTTTTTT. This translates into CASSPPGLAGTGELFF.